The 19 T cell receptor beta chains reported below all come from one sample, sequenced in a study of CD8 T cells in Susac syndrome. When the RNA was reverse transcribed, random hexamers were used with an input of about 0.5 to 1 ug. TCRdb called the immunoSEQ multiplex PCR reads again in MiXCR, with one record for every CDR3 protein. The data contain 150,000 to 180,000 distinct CDR3 sequences, around 96% of them singletons. The sequenced material came from CD4+ T cells from PBMCs. Receptors originate from a human donor with Susac syndrome.

The rearrangement joins TRBV9 to TRBJ2-3, with TRBD2 as a possible D gene (5 bases). The CDR3 runs to 17 residues. The V end lost 0 bases, the J end lost 1 base, and 15 bases lay between the germline ends. Germline V gene lookup returns CDR1 SGDLS and CDR2 YYNGEE. Here the CDR3 DNA reads TGTGCCAGCAGCGTAGTCCCAAGGAGCGGAGGCACAGATACGCAGTATTTT. Amino acid sequence: CASSVVPRSGGTDTQYF.

The chain joins TRBV5-6 to TRBJ2-7, with D possibly TRBD1 on 6 matching bases. CDR3 size: 13 residues. V was pared by 2 bases and J by 4 bases, with 10 bases between. CDR1 SGHDT and CDR2 YYEEEE come from the germline V gene. This CDR3 reads CASSFLRGYEQYF. In DNA, the CDR3 is TGTGCCAGCAGCTTTTTAAGGGGGTACGAGCAGTACTTC.

The rearrangement uses TRBV7-3 and TRBJ2-6; 9 positions match TRBD1. The CDR3 length is 15 residues. J lost 4 bases, V lost 6 bases, and 4 bases had no gene match. Germline lookup yields CDR1 SGHTA and CDR2 FQGTGA. The chain's CDR3 is CASRGQGLGANVLTF. The CDR3 nucleotides are TGTGCCAGCAGGGGACAGGGTTTAGGGGCCAACGTCCTGACTTTC.

The chain combines TRBV12-2 with TRBJ1-1. TRBV12-2 has pseudogene status. The CDR3 runs to 15 residues. The CDR3 DNA sequence: TGTGCAAGTCGCTTTCCGGCACCCGTCAGGACTGAAGCTTTCTTT. Protein: CASRFPAPVRTEAFF.

The rearrangement links TRBV29-1 to TRBJ2-5; D is perhaps TRBD1 (6 bases). Trimming took 7 bases from V and 2 from J, leaving 11 bases between them. The CDR3 extends over 12 amino acids. The V gene's germline CDR1 is SQVTM and CDR2 ANQGSEA. The CDR3: CSANRVQETQYF. Written as DNA, the CDR3 is TGCAGCGCCAACAGGGTGCAAGAGACCCAGTACTTC.

CDR3 loop: CASSPQGPYEQYF. CDR3 DNA sequence: TGTGCCAGCAGCCCCCAGGGACCCTACGAGCAGTACTTC. V usage is TRBV4-2 and J usage is TRBJ2-7; D could derive from TRBD1 or TRBD2 (5 bases each). There are 13 residues in the CDR3. V lost 4 bases, J lost 2 bases, and 9 bases lay in between. Germline CDR1 and CDR2: LGHNA and YNFKEQ.

The CDR3 region has the DNA TGTGCCAGCAGCGCCGGACAAAACCGCTATGGCTACACCTTC. Translated, it gives CASSAGQNRYGYTF. The genes are TRBV9 and TRBJ1-2; maybe TRBD1 (5 bases). CDR3 length equals 14 residues. Per germline, CDR1 SGDLS and CDR2 YYNGEE. Trimming removed 3 bases at V and 4 bases at J, with 13 bases between.

This chain connects TRBV6-1 to TRBJ1-6; 7 nucleotides line up with TRBD1. This CDR3 has 14 amino acids. Germline V lookup: CDR1 MNHNS, CDR2 SASEGT. Trimming removed 2 bases from V and 9 bases from J; junction bases left unmatched: 4. The CDR3 loop reads CASSETRGASPLHF. CDR3 coding DNA: TGTGCCAGCAGTGAAACCAGGGGGGCTTCACCCCTCCACTTT.

The chain is built from TRBV5-1 and TRBJ2-5, with 10 bases fitting TRBD2. CDR1 and CDR2 (germline): SGHRS, YFSETQ. The CDR3 has 16 residues. The V segment lost 0 bases and the J segment 5 bases; nucleotides outside the gene matches: 7. The CDR3 sequence is CASSLGALAGEETQYF. CDR3 DNA: TGCGCCAGCAGCTTGGGGGCTCTAGCGGGGGAGGAGACCCAGTACTTC.

The CDR3 DNA reads as TGTGCCAGCAGTCCTCGACTAGCGGGGGGGCGGGAGACCCAGTACTTC. Protein product: CASSPRLAGGRETQYF. The chain links TRBV27 to TRBJ2-5, with 14 bases identical to TRBD2. From germline, CDR1 is MNHEY and CDR2 SMNVEV (reference sequence). V lost 5 bases, J lost 5 bases, and 7 bases stayed unmatched. The CDR3 extends over 16 amino acids.

The gene calls are TRBV23-1 and TRBJ2-3, with D maybe TRBD2 (5 bases). TRBV23-1 is noted as an ORF with a role that remains uncertain. V dropped 2 bases and J dropped 6 bases, with 12 bases sitting between them. The CDR3 is 14 residues long. DNA of the CDR3: TGCGCCAGCAGTCAAATAGGGCGCGGGGATACGCAGTATTTT. Its protein product is CASSQIGRGDTQYF.

This clonotype has just one count. The V gene is TRBV9, the J gene TRBJ1-4; D perhaps matches TRBD1 (5 bases). CDR3 size: 15 residues. V was clipped by 4 bases and J by 3 bases, with 13 bases between them. CDR1 and CDR2 from the germline V gene are SGDLS and YYNGEE. CDR3 sequence reads: CASSFGTAANEKLFF. The DNA for the CDR3 is TGTGCCAGCAGCTTCGGGACTGCTGCTAATGAAAAACTGTTTTTT.

The chain has TRBV19 and TRBJ1-5; D gene uncertain. The V gene lost 5 bases and the J gene lost 10 bases, with 15 bases spanning the gap. CDR1 and CDR2 from the germline V gene are LNHDA and SQIVND (reference sequence). CDR3 length: 13 residues. CDR3 residues: CASSEGRRVPQHF. Written as DNA, the CDR3 is TGTGCCAGTAGTGAAGGGCGGCGGGTTCCCCAGCATTTT.

This chain links TRBV5-4 with TRBJ2-5, with 10 positions matching TRBD2. CDR1 is SGHNT, CDR2 YYREEE, per germline (reference sequence). With 4 bases clipped from V and 4 bases from J, the junction kept 7 bases outside the gene matches. The CDR3 sequence is 15 residues long. The CDR3 coding sequence is TGTGCCAGCAGCGTCCGACTAGCGGGTCGAGAGACCCAGTACTTC. Its protein product is CASSVRLAGRETQYF. The full variable domain, its missing parts supplied by reference TRBV5-4 and TRBJ2-5, is ETGVTQSPTHLIKTRGQQVTLRCSSQSGHNTVSWYQQALGQGPQFIFQYYREEENGRGNFPPRFSGLQFPNYSSELNVNALELDDSALYLCASSVRLAGRETQYFGPGTRLLVL.

The genes are TRBV18 and TRBJ2-5; TRBD2 might be the D (6 bases). The germline gives CDR1 KGHSH, CDR2 LQKENI. The CDR3 extends over 14 amino acids. V was trimmed by 3 bases and J by 7 bases, leaving 15 bases between them. The CDR3 region has the DNA TGTGCCAGCTCACCGTACGAGACTAGAGGGACCCAGTACTTC. Protein sequence: CASSPYETRGTQYF.

The CDR3 nucleotides read TGTGCCAGCAGGGCACACACCGGGGAGCTGTTTTTT. This codes for CASRAHTGELFF. The V call is TRBV6-6, the J call TRBJ2-2; the D is unclear. The CDR3 has 12 residues. The V gene's germline CDR1 is MNHNY and CDR2 SVGAGI (reference sequence). Trimming left V 6 bases short and J 3 bases short, with 5 bases between.

The V gene is TRBV29-1, the J gene TRBJ2-7; 12 nucleotides align to TRBD1. This CDR3 comprises 14 residues. Trimming took 4 bases from V and 4 from J; bases not matched to a gene: 5. CDR1 SQVTM and CDR2 ANQGSEA come from the germline V gene. In DNA form, the CDR3 reads TGCAGCGTTGCCCCGGGACAGGGGGCGTACGAGCAGTACTTC. Translation gives CSVAPGQGAYEQYF.

This chain joins TRBV25-1 and TRBJ2-7, with 10 bases that match TRBD1. Trimming took 7 bases from V and 3 from J; bases not matched to a gene: 3. In germline, CDR1 is MGHDK, CDR2 SYGVNS. There are 13 residues in the CDR3. The CDR3 here is CASTGQGNYEQYF. DNA of the CDR3: TGTGCCAGCACGGGACAGGGGAACTACGAGCAGTACTTC.

The rearrangement uses TRBV29-1 and TRBJ1-2, with a weak D call TRBD1 (5 bases). Trimming stripped 3 bases from V and 7 bases from J, with 12 bases between. The CDR3 extends over 12 amino acids. In germline, CDR1 is SQVTM, CDR2 ANQGSEA. The CDR3 sequence: CSVENRGFGYTF. Written as DNA, the CDR3 is TGCAGCGTTGAGAATCGGGGGTTTGGCTACACCTTC.